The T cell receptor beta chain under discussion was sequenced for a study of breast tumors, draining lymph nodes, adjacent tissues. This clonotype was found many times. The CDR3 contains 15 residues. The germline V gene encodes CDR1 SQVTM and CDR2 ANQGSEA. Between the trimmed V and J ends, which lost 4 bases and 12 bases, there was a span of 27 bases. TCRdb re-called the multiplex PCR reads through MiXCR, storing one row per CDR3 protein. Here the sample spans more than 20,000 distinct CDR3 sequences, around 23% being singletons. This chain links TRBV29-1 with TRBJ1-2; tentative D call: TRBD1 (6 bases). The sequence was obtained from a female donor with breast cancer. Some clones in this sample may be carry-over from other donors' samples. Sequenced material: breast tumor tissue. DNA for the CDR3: TGCAGCGTTGCGGGGGCCGTCGTAGGGACGGATCTTGACACCTTC. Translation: CSVAGAVVGTDLDTF.